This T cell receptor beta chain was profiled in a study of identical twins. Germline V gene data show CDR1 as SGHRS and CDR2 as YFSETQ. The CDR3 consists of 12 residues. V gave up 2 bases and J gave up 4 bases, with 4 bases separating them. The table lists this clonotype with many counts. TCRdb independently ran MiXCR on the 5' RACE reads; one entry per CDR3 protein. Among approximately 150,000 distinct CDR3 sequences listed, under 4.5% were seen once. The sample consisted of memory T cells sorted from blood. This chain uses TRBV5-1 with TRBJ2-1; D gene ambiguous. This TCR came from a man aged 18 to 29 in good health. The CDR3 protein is CASSFEYNEQFF. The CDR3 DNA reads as TGCGCCAGCAGCTTCGAATACAATGAGCAGTTCTTC.